The 29 T cell receptor beta chains in this list originate from one sample, sequenced in a study of cytomegalovirus exposure and HLA in healthy donors. Clones were sequenced by immunoSEQ multiplex PCR, and TCRdb holds only the in-frame ones, with some missing. The profile shows over 100,000 clones, about 90% of them singletons. The sequencing input was PBMCs. The receptors shown here come from a woman between 18 and 30 years old in good health and CMV-seronegative.

CDR3 in amino acids: CASQTDYQGPQHF. CDR3 DNA: TGTGCCAGCCAAACGGACTATCAGGGGCCCCAGCATTTT. The chain joins TRBV28 to TRBJ1-5, with D possibly TRBD1 on 5 matching bases. Looked up from germline, CDR1 is MDHEN and CDR2 is SYDVKM. This CDR3 is built from 13 residues. The V end was cut by 8 bases, the J end by 9 bases, with 17 bases between.

This clone was seen more than once but under ten times. The rearrangement joins TRBV7-6 to TRBJ2-7; the match to TRBD1 covers 9 bases. The CDR3 has 14 amino acids. Per the germline V gene, CDR1 is SGHVS and CDR2 is FNYEAQ. Unmatched junction bases numbered 6, after V lost 4 bases and J lost 5 bases. CDR3 sequence: CASSWGQGVNEQYF. The DNA of the CDR3 is TGTGCCAGCAGCTGGGGACAGGGAGTCAACGAGCAGTACTTC.

This clone was observed a few times. The chain carries TRBV5-4 and TRBJ2-7; maybe TRBD1 (5 bases). Germline-derived CDR1 and CDR2 are SGHNT and YYREEE (reference sequence). CDR3 length: 12 residues. V dropped 0 bases and J dropped 9 bases, with 10 bases sitting between them. This CDR3 is CASSLDRLGQYF. The CDR3 bases are TGTGCCAGCAGCTTGGACAGGTTGGGGCAGTACTTC. Drawing the rest from reference TRBV5-4 and TRBJ2-7, the complete variable domain is ETGVTQSPTHLIKTRGQQVTLRCSSQSGHNTVSWYQQALGQGPQFIFQYYREEENGRGNFPPRFSGLQFPNYSSELNVNALELDDSALYLCASSLDRLGQYFGPGTRLTVT.

The J gene is TRBJ2-3, the V gene TRBV7-2; D remains unclear. V dropped 1 base and J dropped 2 bases, with 10 bases sitting between them. The CDR3 has 15 residues. Germline CDR1 reads SGHTA; CDR2 reads FQGNSA. The CDR3 protein is CASSLVFTYTDTQYF. The CDR3 DNA is TGTGCCAGCAGCTTAGTTTTCACCTACACAGATACGCAGTATTTT.

CDR3 residues: CASSLGRTIQYF. CDR3 sequence (DNA): TGTGCCAGCAGCTTAGGACGGACTATTCAGTACTTC. V and J are TRBV13 and TRBJ2-4; tentative D call: TRBD2 (5 bases). The V end lost 0 bases, the J end lost 10 bases, and 7 bases lay between the germline ends. CDR1 and CDR2 (germline): PRHDT, FYEKMQ (reference sequence). The CDR3 extends over 12 amino acids.

The chain recombines TRBV7-9 with TRBJ2-1; 8 bases are shared with TRBD2. Germline trimming cut 2 bases from V and 6 bases from J; bases unmatched to any gene: 6. Germline-derived CDR1 and CDR2 are SEHNR and FQNEAQ (reference sequence). This CDR3 region has 15 residues. The CDR3 is CASSLTGLEGNEQFF. Written as DNA, the CDR3 is TGTGCCAGCAGCTTAACGGGACTAGAGGGCAATGAGCAGTTCTTC.

The chain employs TRBV7-9 and TRBJ2-1, with 8 bases fitting TRBD2. There are 16 residues in the CDR3. Germline CDR1 reads SEHNR; CDR2 reads FQNEAQ (reference sequence). J was trimmed by 8 bases and V by 3 bases; bases with no gene match: 12. CDR3 protein: CASSLGAGAPLDEQFF. The DNA for the CDR3 is TGTGCCAGCAGCTTGGGAGCGGGAGCGCCGCTTGATGAGCAGTTCTTC.

A few counts support this clone. The J gene is TRBJ2-1, the V gene TRBV7-9; TRBD2 matches 10 bases. Per the germline V gene, CDR1 is SEHNR and CDR2 is FQNEAQ (reference sequence). This CDR3 has 16 residues. The trim removed 6 bases at V and 4 bases at J, leaving 9 bases unmatched. As DNA, the CDR3 is TGTGCCAGCAGTCGGGGACTAGCGTGGAAGTACAATGAGCAGTTCTTC. This sequence encodes CASSRGLAWKYNEQFF.

The chain recombines TRBV28 with TRBJ2-7, with TRBD2 matching over 10 bases. Trimming cost V 8 bases and J 5 bases; bases outside gene matches: 12. The V gene's germline CDR1 is MDHEN and CDR2 SYDVKM. The CDR3 is 15 amino acids. In DNA form, the CDR3 reads TGTGCCAGCGGTTCCCCCAGAAGCGGGAGGGACGAGCAGTACTTC. This sequence encodes CASGSPRSGRDEQYF. The entire variable domain, with the rest obtained from reference TRBV28 and TRBJ2-7, is as follows: DVKVTQSSRYLVKRTGEKVFLECVQDMDHENMFWYRQDPGLGLRLIYFSYDVKMKEKGDIPEGYSVSREKKERFSLILESASTNQTSMYLCASGSPRSGRDEQYFGPGTRLTVT.

The gene calls are TRBV28 and TRBJ2-1; D is perhaps TRBD1 (5 bases). CDR3 size: 16 residues. CDR1 is MDHEN, CDR2 SYDVKM, per germline. The V end was cut by 7 bases, the J end by 3 bases, with 19 bases between. The CDR3 loop reads CASNSAMVTGYNEQFF. The CDR3 DNA reads TGTGCCAGCAATTCCGCCATGGTAACAGGCTACAATGAGCAGTTCTTC.

The chain combines TRBV30 with TRBJ1-5; 11 nucleotides line up with TRBD1. The CDR3 runs 18 residues. Germline trimming cut 3 bases from V and 0 bases from J; bases unmatched to any gene: 10. Germline CDR1 GTSNPN, CDR2 SVGIG (reference sequence). The CDR3 coding sequence is TGTGCCTGGAGGGAAGGGACAGGGGGATTGAGTAGCAATCAGCCCCAGCATTTT. Translated, it gives CAWREGTGGLSSNQPQHF.

The V call is TRBV19, the J call TRBJ1-5; a possible D gene is TRBD1 (6 bases). V lost 3 bases and J lost 5, with 8 bases in between. Germline assignment: CDR1 LNHDA and CDR2 SQIVND (reference sequence). The CDR3 is 13 amino acids. The CDR3 DNA follows: TGTGCCAGTAGTATCCCAGGGGATCAGCCCCAGCATTTT. This gives the protein CASSIPGDQPQHF.

CDR3: CASSYPGQGNSPLHF. The CDR3 DNA sequence: TGTGCCAGCAGCTATCCGGGACAGGGGAATTCACCCCTCCACTTT. This rearrangement joins TRBV28 to TRBJ1-6, with 10 positions matching TRBD1. This CDR3 is built from 15 residues. The germline gives CDR1 MDHEN, CDR2 SYDVKM. V shed 6 bases and J 7 bases; nucleotides not matched to a gene: 6.

This rearrangement joins TRBV7-9 to TRBJ2-3; D remains unclear. The CDR3 has 12 amino acids. Trimming removed 4 bases at V and 5 bases at J, with 7 bases between. Germline values: CDR1 SEHNR, CDR2 FQNEAQ (reference sequence). CDR3 sequence reads: CASSSTRDTQYF. The CDR3 coding sequence is TGTGCCAGCAGCTCCACGCGAGATACGCAGTATTTT.

The chain uses TRBV7-2 and TRBJ2-7, with 9 bases that match TRBD2. Trimming removed 3 bases from V and 5 bases from J; junction bases left unmatched: 5. CDR1 and CDR2 (germline): SGHTA, FQGNSA. CDR3 size: 14 residues. The CDR3: CASSFGTSSHEQYF. Here the CDR3 DNA reads TGTGCCAGCAGCTTCGGGACTAGCTCACACGAGCAGTACTTC.

The V call is TRBV27, the J call TRBJ2-1; 8 bases agree with TRBD2. This CDR3 is 15 amino acids long. The junction had 9 bases not matched to a gene; V was cut back by 7 bases and J by 4 bases. Germline CDR1 reads MNHEY; CDR2 reads SMNVEV (reference sequence). The CDR3 nucleotides read TGTGCCAGCACCGCCGGGAGCGGGGGATACAATGAGCAGTTCTTC. Encoded protein: CASTAGSGGYNEQFF.

The rearrangement joins TRBV25-1 to TRBJ2-5, with 12 positions matching TRBD2. The CDR3 spans 15 residues. V shed 10 bases, J shed 1 base, and the junction held 7 bases outside the gene matches. In germline, CDR1 is MGHDK, CDR2 SYGVNS. Written as DNA, the CDR3 is TGTGCCACGGGACTAGCGGGCGTAGCCCAAGAGACCCAGTACTTC. This codes for CATGLAGVAQETQYF.

The gene calls are TRBV2 and TRBJ2-1; 9 positions match TRBD1. The CDR3 is 13 residues long. V was pared by 8 bases and J by 9 bases, with 8 bases of the junction left unmatched. Germline-derived CDR1 and CDR2 are SNHLY and FYNNEI. The CDR3 protein is CASGGQGNVEQFF. The CDR3, as DNA: TGTGCCAGCGGGGGACAGGGAAACGTTGAGCAGTTCTTC. Full variable domain (rest looked up from reference TRBV2 and TRBJ2-1): EPEVTQTPSHQVTQMGQEVILRCVPISNHLYFYWYRQILGQKVEFLVSFYNNEISEKSEIFDDQFSVERPDGSNFTLKIRSTKLEDSAMYFCASGGQGNVEQFFGPGTRLTVL.

The V gene is TRBV28, the J gene TRBJ2-2, with 10 positions matching TRBD2. This CDR3 comprises 15 residues. V trimming: 8 bases; J trimming: 7 bases; junction bases outside the gene matches: 10. Germline lookup yields CDR1 MDHEN and CDR2 SYDVKM. Here the CDR3 reads CASYWSGGAGGELFF. The CDR3 DNA reads TGTGCCAGCTATTGGAGCGGGGGGGCCGGCGGGGAGCTGTTTTTT. Full variable domain (outside the CDR3, taken from reference TRBV28 and TRBJ2-2): DVKVTQSSRYLVKRTGEKVFLECVQDMDHENMFWYRQDPGLGLRLIYFSYDVKMKEKGDIPEGYSVSREKKERFSLILESASTNQTSMYLCASYWSGGAGGELFFGEGSRLTVL.

This chain joins TRBV5-1 and TRBJ2-1; no clear D. Trimming pared 5 bases from V and 0 bases from J, leaving 12 bases between. This CDR3 comprises 15 residues. Germline V gene lookup returns CDR1 SGHRS and CDR2 YFSETQ. The CDR3 DNA is TGCGCCAGCAGTTTCGACGCTAGCTCCTACAATGAGCAGTTCTTC. Protein product: CASSFDASSYNEQFF.

The chain recombines TRBV4-2 with TRBJ1-3, with D unresolved. The V gene's germline CDR1 is LGHNA and CDR2 YNFKEQ. There are 15 residues in the CDR3. V lost 0 bases and J 0 bases, leaving 6 bases between the germline ends. Here the CDR3 DNA reads TGTGCCAGCAGCCAAGACAGGCTCTCTGGAAACACCATATATTTT. This codes for CASSQDRLSGNTIYF.

This clone has a handful of counts. V gene TRBV25-1 combines with J gene TRBJ1-2, with TRBD1 as a possible D gene (5 bases). V shed 4 bases and J shed 1 base, with 13 bases lying between them. The CDR3 is 15 residues long. In germline, CDR1 is MGHDK, CDR2 SYGVNS. CDR3 sequence (DNA): TGTGCCAGCAGTGCCGGGGGGAACCTTAACTATGGCTACACCTTC. This codes for CASSAGGNLNYGYTF.

V and J are TRBV7-8 and TRBJ2-7; tentative D call: TRBD1 (6 bases). V was pared by 11 bases and J by 5 bases, with 16 bases between. CDR3 length equals 12 residues. Germline V lookup: CDR1 SGHVS, CDR2 FQNEAQ. CDR3 amino acids: CASQGRGNEQYF. In DNA, the CDR3 is TGTGCCTCCCAGGGCAGGGGAAACGAGCAGTACTTC.

The chain is built from TRBV30 and TRBJ1-2; D is possibly TRBD1 (6 bases). This CDR3 has 16 residues. In germline, CDR1 is GTSNPN, CDR2 SVGIG (reference sequence). The V end was cut by 0 bases, the J end by 0 bases, with 14 bases between. The CDR3 DNA sequence: TGTGCCTGGAGTGTATTCCGACAGGCGGCTAACTATGGCTACACCTTC. Its protein product is CAWSVFRQAANYGYTF.

J is TRBJ2-5 and V is TRBV11-2; 11 nucleotides line up with TRBD2. J was trimmed by 0 bases and V by 1 base; bases with no gene match: 10. This CDR3 has 19 amino acids. Germline V gene sequence: CDR1 SGHAT, CDR2 FQNNGV. The CDR3 reads CASSLVSVAGGRNQETQYF. DNA for the CDR3: TGTGCCAGCAGCTTAGTATCCGTAGCGGGGGGGCGAAACCAAGAGACCCAGTACTTC.

The chain recombines TRBV5-1 with TRBJ2-7; TRBD1 matches 7 bases. Germline V gives CDR1 SGHRS, CDR2 YFSETQ. Losses at the gene ends were 4 bases for V and 3 bases for J; bases not matched to a gene: 7. The CDR3 is 14 residues long. The CDR3 DNA sequence: TGCGCCAGCAGCGTAGGGGGCTCCATCTACGAGCAGTACTTC. Amino acids: CASSVGGSIYEQYF. The variable domain in full, completed from reference TRBV5-1 and TRBJ2-7, reads KAGVTQTPRYLIKTRGQQVTLSCSPISGHRSVSWYQQTPGQGLQFLFEYFSETQRNKGNFPGRFSGRQFSNSRSEMNVSTLELGDSALYLCASSVGGSIYEQYFGPGTRLTVT.

V usage is TRBV10-1 and J usage is TRBJ2-2; TRBD1 matches at 8 bases. J was trimmed by 3 bases and V by 6 bases; bases with no gene match: 6. This CDR3 comprises 15 residues. The germline V gene has CDR1 WNHNN and CDR2 SYGVQD (reference sequence). In DNA, the CDR3 is TGCGCCAGCAGATCCGGGACAGGATACACCGGGGAGCTGTTTTTT. It codes for CASRSGTGYTGELFF.

This chain joins TRBV28 and TRBJ2-7; a weak D match, TRBD2 (6 bases). Trimming shortened V by 7 bases and J by 5 bases, and 18 bases separated the two germline ends. Germline V gene lookup returns CDR1 MDHEN and CDR2 SYDVKM. The length of the CDR3 is 14 residues. The CDR3 bases are TGTGCCAGCACGGGGATGGGGGGTGTCCACGAGCAGTACTTC. Its translation: CASTGMGGVHEQYF.

This chain uses TRBV19 with TRBJ1-5, with 10 bases lining up with TRBD1. The CDR3 has 14 amino acids. J was trimmed by 5 bases and V by 7 bases; bases with no gene match: 5. CDR1 and CDR2 (germline): LNHDA, SQIVND (reference sequence). CDR3 loop: CASTRDRGDQPQHF. CDR3 DNA: TGTGCCAGTACCCGGGACAGGGGAGATCAGCCCCAGCATTTT. The full variable domain, its missing parts supplied by reference TRBV19 and TRBJ1-5, is DGGITQSPKYLFRKEGQNVTLSCEQNLNHDAMYWYRQDPGQGLRLIYYSQIVNDFQKGDIAEGYSVSREKKESFPLTVTSAQKNPTAFYLCASTRDRGDQPQHFGDGTRLSIL.